This T cell receptor (beta chain) was retrieved from a study of T cell changes during pregnancy in multiple sclerosis. TCRdb's copy holds only in-frame clones and misses some; the assay was immunoSEQ multiplex PCR. This table has tens of thousands of clones, 75% to 95% appearing once. CDR1 SGHTA and CDR2 FQGNSA come from the germline V gene. The V end was cut by 6 bases, the J end by 10 bases, with 21 bases between. This CDR3 comprises 14 residues. Specimen: CD4+ T cells from peripheral blood mononuclear cells, collected in the second trimester of pregnancy. The chain couples TRBV7-2 to TRBJ1-1; D is possibly TRBD1 (5 bases). The sequence derives from a female donor with multiple sclerosis, enrolled in a pregnancy study. The CDR3 region is CASRTSSAGNRAFF. The CDR3 region has the DNA TGTGCCAGCAGGACTTCTTCCGCAGGGAATCGAGCTTTCTTT.